The rows below give T cell receptor beta chains drawn from one sample of a study of OX40 agonist ivuxolimab in advanced cancers. Profiling relied on immunoSEQ multiplex PCR, and the TCRdb table lists in-frame clones only, not all of them. The top ten clones hold roughly 1.1% of a sample with 100,000 to 150,000 clones, 90% of them seen once. Sequenced here: CD4+ or CD8+ T cells sorted from blood, sampled in a trial of the OX40 agonist ivuxolimab. The receptors originated from an adult with an advanced solid tumor such as melanoma, head and neck, liver or kidney cancer. Both conserved end residues are part of each CDR3. D genes are given only for firm matches. The size field is filled for only some rows; it gives once, few, many or a size class.

D	length	J	V	size	DNA	CDR3
TRBD2	18	TRBJ2-3	TRBV12-5	.	TGTGCTAGTGGTTTGGTCCGGACTAGCGGGAGGATAACAGATACGCAGTATTTT	CASGLVRTSGRITDTQYF
.	16	TRBJ2-2	TRBV5-1	.	TGCGCCAGCAGCTCACTCAGCGGGACAGTAATCGGGGAGCTGTTTTTT	CASSSLSGTVIGELFF
.	15	TRBJ1-2	TRBV6-1	.	TGTGCCAGCAGTGAATTTGACAGCCAGACCTATGGCTACACCTTC	CASSEFDSQTYGYTF
.	19	TRBJ1-5	TRBV10-2	.	TGCGCCAGCAGTGTAAATGATGGAGGACTCGTCTATAGCAATCAGCCCCAGCATTTT	CASSVNDGGLVYSNQPQHF
TRBD2	16	TRBJ2-3	TRBV7-3	.	TGTGCCAGCAGCCTCGGGGGAGGGAGCTGGGTGGATACGCAGTATTTT	CASSLGGGSWVDTQYF
.	12	TRBJ2-5	TRBV19	once	TGTGCCAGTAGCGGAGGAACGGAGACCCAGTACTTC	CASSGGTETQYF
.	13	TRBJ1-2	TRBV5-4	.	TGTGCCAGCAGCCTGGACGGTACCTATGGCTACACCTTC	CASSLDGTYGYTF
TRBD2	17	TRBJ2-2	TRBV4-2	.	TGTGCCAGCAGCCAAGATTACGGGCTAGCGGGACCCGGGGAGCTGTTTTTT	CASSQDYGLAGPGELFF
.	15	TRBJ1-5	TRBV6-5	.	TGTGCCAGCAGTTACCCGGGGGCGGACTATCAGCCCCAGCATTTT	CASSYPGADYQPQHF
.	12	TRBJ2-1	TRBV2	.	TGTGCCAGCAGTCCTAGCCGCGGTGAGCAGTTCTTC	CASSPSRGEQFF
.	16	TRBJ1-5	TRBV5-4	.	TGTGCCAGCAGCTTGGGAGGGACATCACCTAATCAGCCCCAGCATTTT	CASSLGGTSPNQPQHF
.	13	TRBJ1-5	TRBV6-5	.	TGTGCCAGCAGTTATGCATACAATCAGCCCCAGCATTTT	CASSYAYNQPQHF
.	15	TRBJ1-6	TRBV30	.	TGTGCCTGGGGCCCGTCGCCGTCCTATAATTCACCCCTCCACTTT	CAWGPSPSYNSPLHF
TRBD1	15	TRBJ2-5	TRBV28	.	TGTGCCAGCAGTTCCGGGACAGGGGGCTTTAAGACCCAGTACTTC	CASSSGTGGFKTQYF
.	15	TRBJ1-3	TRBV11-2	.	TGTGCCAGCAGCCTTGGTTGGGGGTCTGGAAACACCATATATTTT	CASSLGWGSGNTIYF
.	16	TRBJ1-5	TRBV14	.	TGTGCCAGCAGCCAAGGAGTGTGGGGGGGCAATCAGCCCCAGCATTTT	CASSQGVWGGNQPQHF
.	15	TRBJ1-4	TRBV11-2	.	TGTGCCAGCAGCTTAACAGGAACAACTAATGAAAAACTGTTTTTT	CASSLTGTTNEKLFF
TRBD1	11	TRBJ2-5	TRBV29-1	.	TGCAGCGTATGGACAGGGGGGACCCAGTACTTC	CSVWTGGTQYF
.	14	TRBJ2-6	TRBV7-2	.	TGTGCCAGCAGCGTCGACTCTGGGGCCAACGTCCTGACTTTC	CASSVDSGANVLTF
.	16	TRBJ2-7	TRBV27	.	TGTGCCAGCAGTTTATCGACTGGGACACCTTTGGGGGAGCAGTACTTC	CASSLSTGTPLGEQYF
.	15	TRBJ2-7	TRBV15	.	TGTGCCACCAGCAGAGCGCAGGAAACAGCCTACGAGCAGTACTTC	CATSRAQETAYEQYF
.	17	TRBJ1-1	TRBV11-3	.	TGTGCCAGCAGCCCCACCGGGTGGGGGCGGGGAAACACTGAAGCTTTCTTT	CASSPTGWGRGNTEAFF
TRBD2	15	TRBJ2-1	TRBV30	.	TGTGCCTGGAGTGTGTGGTGGGAGGGGTACAATGAGCAGTTCTTC	CAWSVWWEGYNEQFF
TRBD1	14	TRBJ1-1	TRBV5-5	.	TGTGCCAGCAGCTTACAGGGGGTGAACACTGAAGCTTTCTTT	CASSLQGVNTEAFF
.	15	TRBJ1-2	TRBV7-2	once	TGTGCCAGCAGTTTAAACTACAGGGCTGACTATGGCTACACCTTC	CASSLNYRADYGYTF
TRBD1	17	TRBJ1-1	TRBV7-9	.	TGTGCCAGCAGCTTAGCAGGCGTTTCAGGGGGCCGGGGTGAAGCTTTCTTT	CASSLAGVSGGRGEAFF
TRBD2	17	TRBJ2-5	TRBV28	once	TGTGCCAGCAGTTTAGGGCTAGCGGGAGGGGCTCCAGAGACCCAGTACTTC	CASSLGLAGGAPETQYF
.	16	TRBJ2-3	TRBV5-1	.	TGCGCCAGCAGCTTGAGGGTCGGCGCAGCGGGAGATACGCAGTATTTT	CASSLRVGAAGDTQYF
.	15	TRBJ2-7	TRBV6-5	.	TGTGCCAGCAGTTTGAGTCCCCGGGGGAATCACGAGCAGTACTTC	CASSLSPRGNHEQYF
.	20	TRBJ2-7	TRBV18	once	TGTGCCAGCTCACCAATGGAACGGTTTTTCGGTGAGCGGAGTTGGTACGAGCAGTACTTC	CASSPMERFFGERSWYEQYF
TRBD2	14	TRBJ2-7	TRBV2	.	TGTGCCAGCAGTGAAGCTGGACTAGCCTACGAGCAGTACTTC	CASSEAGLAYEQYF
.	17	TRBJ2-3	TRBV27	once	TGTGCCAGCAGTTTATTCTCCAGCACGGGGCACACAGATACGCAGTATTTT	CASSLFSSTGHTDTQYF
TRBD1	14	TRBJ1-5	TRBV6-6	.	TGTGCCAGCAGTTACGGGTCCGGACAGGGATTATCGCATTTT	CASSYGSGQGLSHF
TRBD2	15	TRBJ2-7	TRBV4-3	.	TGCGCCAGCAGCCCCAGGACTAGCGGGACCTACGAGCAGTACTTC	CASSPRTSGTYEQYF
.	13	TRBJ1-2	TRBV28	.	TGTGCCAGCAGTTTACGGGGGGCGCAGGGCTACACCTTC	CASSLRGAQGYTF
.	15	TRBJ1-3	TRBV5-4	.	TGTGCCAGCAGTGGGGCCCGGAACTCTGGAAACACCATATATTTT	CASSGARNSGNTIYF
TRBD1	15	TRBJ1-1	TRBV6-5	.	TGTGCCAGCAGTGGATTGGGACAGGCGAACACTGAAGCTTTCTTT	CASSGLGQANTEAFF
.	15	TRBJ2-1	TRBV6-6	.	TGTGCCAGCAGCCCGGGGAGTTCCGGGTTAAATGAGCAGTTCTTC	CASSPGSSGLNEQFF
.	14	TRBJ2-1	TRBV28	.	TGTGCCAGCAGTTTAGGTGGGAGTAACGTTGAGCAGTTCTTC	CASSLGGSNVEQFF
TRBD2	15	TRBJ2-1	TRBV28	once	TGTGCCAGCGGCCCCGGGACTAGCTACGACAATGAGCAGTTCTTC	CASGPGTSYDNEQFF
.	12	TRBJ1-3	TRBV29-1	few	TGCAGCGTATCGGACACTGGAGACACCATATATTTT	CSVSDTGDTIYF